Detailed here is one T cell receptor beta chain. Time point described: baseline, week 1 (first vaccination visit). The treatment denotes: pre-vaccination baseline after standard-of-care therapy. Measured with immunoSEQ multiplex PCR; TCRdb has only the in-frame clones, and not every one. This sample has more than 80,000 clones; roughly 80% occur once, and the top ten carry 7.4%. This sample is part of a study of a mutant IDH1 vaccine in newly diagnosed glioma. The CDR3 runs to 15 residues. The germline V gene encodes CDR1 SGDLS and CDR2 YYNGEE. V trimming: 0 bases; J trimming: 7 bases; junction bases outside the gene matches: 9.

The chain recombines TRBV9 with TRBJ1-1; 7 bases are shared with TRBD1. The sequencing here drew on PBMCs, taken from a glioma patient treated with radiotherapy, temozolomide or both. The sequence was obtained from a woman aged 50 to 65 with glioma. CDR3 nucleotide sequence: TGTGCCAGCAGCGTAGGCGACAGGGCCGGTGGTGAAGCTTTCTTT. Translating it yields CASSVGDRAGGEAFF.